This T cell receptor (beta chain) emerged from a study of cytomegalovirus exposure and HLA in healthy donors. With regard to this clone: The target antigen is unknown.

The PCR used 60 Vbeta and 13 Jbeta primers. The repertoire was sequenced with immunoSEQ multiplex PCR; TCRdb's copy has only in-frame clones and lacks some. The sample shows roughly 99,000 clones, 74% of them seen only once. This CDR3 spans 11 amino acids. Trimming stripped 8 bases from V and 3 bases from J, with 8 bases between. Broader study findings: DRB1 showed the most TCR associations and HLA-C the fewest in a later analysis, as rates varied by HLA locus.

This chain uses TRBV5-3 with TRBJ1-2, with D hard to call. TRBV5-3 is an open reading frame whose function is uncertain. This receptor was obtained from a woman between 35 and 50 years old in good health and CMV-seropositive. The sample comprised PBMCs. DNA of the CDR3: TGTGCCAGCAGCGGCTACTATGGCTACACCTTC. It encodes CASSGYYGYTF.